The source of this T cell receptor (beta chain) is a study of tumor-infiltrating lymphocytes in primary liver carcinoma. Comments on this clonotype: Its antigen remains unidentified. Germline is not matched at one junction end, which may reflect a read error.

The CDR3 is 19 residues long. From germline, CDR1 is SGHAT and CDR2 FQNNGV. Unsorted whole blood served as the source of blood RNA, and germline DNA was extracted as well. Notes on the study in general: Tumor-adjacent and tumor-blood pairs shared a smaller degree of overlap than tumor region pairs. Tumors carried a top-250-clone fraction significantly exceeding that of blood (p = 0.039). The study used bulk unsorted samples and so did not compare CD4+ and CD8+ repertoires.

The template, 500 ng total RNA, yielded TCR beta cDNA made with a constant-region primer. Construction of TCR beta libraries relied on three successive nested multiplex PCR rounds employing slightly modified ARM-PCR. The opening two PCR rounds, approximately 10 cycles each, paired TRBV1-TRBV30 forward primers with a C-beta reverse primer. TCRdb reanalysed the multiplex PCR reads using MiXCR and keeps one entry per CDR3 protein. The table records about 200,000 distinct CDR3 sequences, roughly 61% of them present only once. The clonotype originates from a woman aged 60-75 years with primary liver carcinoma and hepatitis B virus infection. V usage is TRBV11-2 and J usage is TRBJ1-2; TRBD1 agrees at 7 bases. Material for sequencing was peripheral blood. CDR3: CASSRTRDIAGGKHYVYTF. The CDR3 nucleotides are TGTGCTAGCAGCCGTACCCGGGACATCGCAGGGGGTAAACACTATGTCTACACCTTC.